The present T cell receptor beta chain was sequenced within a study of CXCR3-negative and CXCR3-positive naive CD8 T cells. The study's findings and limits: Naive cells that were CXCR3-positive had more hydrophobic TRB CDR3s (compared with CXCR3-negative naive cells). Cryopreserved cells partially lost CXCR3 expression, and fresh PBMCs were used in most assays.

Germline V lookup: CDR1 SEHNR, CDR2 FQNEAQ (reference sequence). This CDR3 spans 14 amino acids. To note about this clonotype: As yet, its antigen is unknown.

UMI-labeled 5' RACE TRB cDNA libraries were prepared from the cells. TCRdb re-called the 5' RACE reads; every CDR3 protein appears as one record, without DNA. This repertoire includes 50,000 to 70,000 distinct CDR3 sequences. Material: naive CXCR3+ CD8+ T cells from blood. Subset noted: CD45RO-CCR7+CD27+CD95- naive CD8+ T cells expressing CXCR3 (TNR3+). The V call is TRBV7-9, the J call TRBJ1-1. The sequence came from a human donor in good health. Some clones in this sample may be carry-over from other donors' samples. CDR3 protein: CASSPKRANTEAFF.